This is a list of T cell receptor beta chains from one sample in a study of T cell changes during pregnancy in multiple sclerosis. TCRdb keeps only in-frame clones here, not all; method: immunoSEQ multiplex PCR. Of about 36,000 clones listed, approximately 92% are singletons. The source material was PBMCs (not recorded whether the cells were cultured). The receptors were sampled from a female donor with multiple sclerosis, enrolled in a pregnancy study. The CDR3 runs from the conserved cysteine through the conserved F or W.

v_call	j_call	cdr3_aa
TRBV28	TRBJ1-3	CASSSQGAGNTIYF
TRBV2	TRBJ2-6	CASSELSGANVLTF
TRBV27	TRBJ1-2	CASSIVQGNNYGYTF
TRBV2	TRBJ2-2	CASSLDRGWAGELFF
TRBV5-6	TRBJ2-7	CASSLGGVRYEQYF
TRBV6-6	TRBJ2-2	CASSYAVYTGELFF
TRBV6-1	TRBJ2-7	CASRLRGQNYEQYF
TRBV4-1	TRBJ2-7	CASSQVRTSYEQYF
TRBV6-5	TRBJ2-5	CASSRGPGETQYF
TRBV6-6	TRBJ1-1	CASNDRVNTEAFF
TRBV7-2	TRBJ2-5	CASSFLGTSKETQYF